This T cell receptor beta chain was found in a study of blood T cell repertoires in COVID-19 (dated by TCRdb to about 2020). About the full investigation: Samples covering the acute and convalescent phases of COVID-19 were provided by collaborators in the United States, Italy and Spain. The prospective study material was composed of cDNA or gDNA derived from T cells, B-cell-depleted T cells, or PBMCs. Deeply sampled blood TCRbeta repertoires from subjects exposed to, actively infected with, or recovered from COVID-19 were included in the dataset. The repertoires were released in a freely available public database intended as a resource for research on the immune response to SARS-CoV-2. Samples were obtained from the ongoing ImmuneRACE study (first 160 participants) and from some 1,200 subjects provided by 6 global collaborators. The sample metadata nearly always contained a de-identified subject ID, COVID-19 status, age in years and sex. Where available, HLA class I and class II types were taken from metadata supplied by the sample provider and were not determined by assay-based typing. Paper-wide results and their limitations: How much clinical and demographic metadata was included differed by source and by participant, and the metadata was provided uncurated.

As regards this clone: Its target antigen remains unknown. Base qualities are not provided; no much larger clone lies one nucleotide away.

V trim: 1 base; J trim: 7 bases; unmatched bases: 4. Counted from cysteine to phenylalanine, this CDR3 has 15 amino acids. The read is trimmed to its CDR3 DNA, 45 bases read in frame from base 1. CDR1 SGHVS and CDR2 FQNEAQ are derived from the germline V gene. TCRbeta CDR3 regions were amplified from genomic DNA using the immunoSEQ Assay, a bias-controlled multiplex PCR. As for the authors' bioinformatics: Nucleated cell counts per sample were estimated from amplification of reference gene primers within the assay. To quantify the absolute abundance of each unique TCRbeta CDR3 rearrangement, sequence reads were collapsed and filtered. Productive Simpson clonality was computed per sample as the square root of Simpson's diversity index over productive rearrangements. This is the immuneACCESS table as TCRdb keeps it, with only in-frame sequences that have V and J called. A part of the clones is gone; compared with another copy, unresolved V genes explain less than half, and the rest is unexplained. The V and J calls and clone size are taken from that table; D and trimming were inferred from the DNA. The sample table contains around 100,000 clones; only one count was recorded for around 92% of them. The biggest ten clones account for around 5.8% of the sample.

Each collaborating institution followed its own protocols to collect whole blood in K2EDTA tubes. For TCRbeta analysis, collaborators shipped samples as frozen whole blood, isolated PBMCs, or DNA extracted from either of those sample types. This sequence uses TRBV7-8 and TRBJ1-6; 7 nucleotides in the junction match TRBD1. The source of this sequence is a middle-aged man with active COVID-19. The specimen sequenced was peripheral blood. The CDR3 region: CASSLGLDRNSPLHF. The nucleotide sequence is given as TGTGCCAGCAGCTTAGGTCTGGACAGGAATTCACCCCTCCACTTT.